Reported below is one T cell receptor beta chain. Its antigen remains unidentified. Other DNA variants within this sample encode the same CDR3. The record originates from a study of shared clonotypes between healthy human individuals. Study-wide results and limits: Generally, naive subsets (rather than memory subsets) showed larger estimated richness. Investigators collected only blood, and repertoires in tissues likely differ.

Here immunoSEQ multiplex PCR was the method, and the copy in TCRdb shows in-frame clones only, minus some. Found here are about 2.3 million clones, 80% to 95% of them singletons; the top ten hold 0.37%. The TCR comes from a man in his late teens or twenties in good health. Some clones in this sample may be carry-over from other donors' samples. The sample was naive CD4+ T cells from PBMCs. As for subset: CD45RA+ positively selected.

As DNA, the CDR3 is TGCGCCAGCAGCTCCGGGCAGGGGTCCTACGAGCAGTACTTC. Translated: CASSSGQGSYEQYF. The gene calls are TRBV5-1 and TRBJ2-7; TRBD1 might be the D (6 bases). The CDR3 extends over 14 amino acids. Per the germline V gene, CDR1 is SGHRS and CDR2 is YFSETQ. V dropped 3 bases and J dropped 1 base, with 11 bases sitting between them.